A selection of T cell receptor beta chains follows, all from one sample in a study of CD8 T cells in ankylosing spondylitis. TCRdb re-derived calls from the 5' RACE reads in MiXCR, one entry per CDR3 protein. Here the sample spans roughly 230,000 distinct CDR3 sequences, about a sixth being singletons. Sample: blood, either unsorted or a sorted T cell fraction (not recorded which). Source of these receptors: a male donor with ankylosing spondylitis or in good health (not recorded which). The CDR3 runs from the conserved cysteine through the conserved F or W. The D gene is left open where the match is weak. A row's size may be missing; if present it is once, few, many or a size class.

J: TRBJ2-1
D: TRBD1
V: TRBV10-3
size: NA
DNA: TGTGCCATCAGGCGACAGGGGGGCTCCTACAATGAGCAGTTCTTC
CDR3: CAIRRQGGSYNEQFF

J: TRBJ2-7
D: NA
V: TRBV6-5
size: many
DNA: TGTGCCAGCAGTTACAGGGAAGCCTACGAGCAGTACTTC
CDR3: CASSYREAYEQYF

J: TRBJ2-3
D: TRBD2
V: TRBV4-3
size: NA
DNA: TGCGCCAGCAGCCAGGGGATCTCTAGCGGGAGTACCACAGATACGCAGTATTTT
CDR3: CASSQGISSGSTTDTQYF

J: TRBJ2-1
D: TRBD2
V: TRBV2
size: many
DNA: TGTGCCAGCAGACTGGCTAGCGGGACCTACAATGAGCAGTTCTTC
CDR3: CASRLASGTYNEQFF

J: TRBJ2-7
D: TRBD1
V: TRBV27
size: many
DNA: TGTGCCAGCTCTTACGGGACAGGGGTTGGCGAGCAGTACTTC
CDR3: CASSYGTGVGEQYF

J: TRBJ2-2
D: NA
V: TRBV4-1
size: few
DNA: TGCGCCAGCAGCCAAGATTGGGACCTCATCGGGGAGCTGTTTTTT
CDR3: CASSQDWDLIGELFF

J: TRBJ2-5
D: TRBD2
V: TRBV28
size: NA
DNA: TGTGCCAGCAGTTTACGGGCTAGCGGGAGTAGAGAGACCCAGTACTTC
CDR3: CASSLRASGSRETQYF

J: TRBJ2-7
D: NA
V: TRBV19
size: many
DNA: TGTGCCAGTAGCAGGGCCGCGGGCCCCTACGAGCAGTACTTC
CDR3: CASSRAAGPYEQYF

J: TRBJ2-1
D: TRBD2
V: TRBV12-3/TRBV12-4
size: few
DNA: TGTGCCACCGGGGGGAGCGGCAGCTCCTACAATGAGCAGTTCTTC
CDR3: CATGGSGSSYNEQFF

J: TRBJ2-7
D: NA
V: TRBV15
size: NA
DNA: TGTGCCACCAGCAGAGACCGAGGCCAGTCCTACGAGCAGTACTTC
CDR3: CATSRDRGQSYEQYF

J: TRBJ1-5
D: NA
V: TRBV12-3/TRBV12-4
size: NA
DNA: TGTGCCAGCAGTTCCCTCTTGGGGGATAGCAATCAGCCCCAGCATTTT
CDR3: CASSSLLGDSNQPQHF

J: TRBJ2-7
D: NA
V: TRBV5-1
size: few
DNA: TGCGCCAGCAGCTTGTGGGGGTGGACAGCTTCCTACGAGCAGTACTTC
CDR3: CASSLWGWTASYEQYF

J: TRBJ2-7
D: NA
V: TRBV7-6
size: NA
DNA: TGTGCCAGCAGCTTGACGCCCTCGGGTAGCTACGAGCAGTACTTC
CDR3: CASSLTPSGSYEQYF

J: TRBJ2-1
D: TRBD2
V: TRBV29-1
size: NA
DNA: TGCAGCGTTAGCGGGAGCAAGCAGTTCTTC
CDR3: CSVSGSKQFF

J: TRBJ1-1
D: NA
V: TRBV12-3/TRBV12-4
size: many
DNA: TGTGCCAGCAGTTTTCCCCGGACTGAAGCTTTCTTT
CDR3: CASSFPRTEAFF

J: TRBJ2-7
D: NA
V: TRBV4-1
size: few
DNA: TGCGCCAGCAGCCAAGAGGGGGCGCCGTACGAGCAGTACTTC
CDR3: CASSQEGAPYEQYF

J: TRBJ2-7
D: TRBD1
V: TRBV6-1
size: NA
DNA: TGTGCCAGCACTTGGACAGGAGCCGAGCAGTACTTC
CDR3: CASTWTGAEQYF

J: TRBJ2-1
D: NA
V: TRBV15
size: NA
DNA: TGTGCCACCCGTTACCCGGGACCCTCCTACAATGAGCAGTTCTTC
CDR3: CATRYPGPSYNEQFF

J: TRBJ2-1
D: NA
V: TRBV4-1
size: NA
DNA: TGCGCCAGCAGCCAAGCTGGACCGTATGAGCAGTTCTTC
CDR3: CASSQAGPYEQFF

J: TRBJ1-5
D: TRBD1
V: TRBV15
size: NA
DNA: TGTGCCACCAGCAGTACTACAGGGGGTAGAAATCAGCCCCAGCATTTT
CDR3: CATSSTTGGRNQPQHF

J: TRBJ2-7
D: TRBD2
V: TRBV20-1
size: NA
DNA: TGCAGTGCCTCTTGGGAGGGCCCCGAGCAGTACTTC
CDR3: CSASWEGPEQYF

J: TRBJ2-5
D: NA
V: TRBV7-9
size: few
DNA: TGTGCCAGCAGATTCAGGGAAGAGACCCAGTACTTC
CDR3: CASRFREETQYF

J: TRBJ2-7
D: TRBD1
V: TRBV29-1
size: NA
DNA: TGCAGCGTCGTGACAGGGGGGCCCTACGAGCAGTACTTC
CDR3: CSVVTGGPYEQYF

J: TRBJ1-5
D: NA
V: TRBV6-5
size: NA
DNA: TGTGCCAGCAGTTACGGCTCCGGGAACCCCCAGCATTTT
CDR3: CASSYGSGNPQHF

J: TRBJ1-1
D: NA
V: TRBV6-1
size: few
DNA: TGTGCCAGCAGTGAAGAGGGGCTTCTGAACACTGAAGCTTTCTTT
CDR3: CASSEEGLLNTEAFF

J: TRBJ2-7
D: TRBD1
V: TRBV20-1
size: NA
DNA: TGCAGTTCCCGGGACAGGGGGACCTACGAGCAGTACTTC
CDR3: CSSRDRGTYEQYF

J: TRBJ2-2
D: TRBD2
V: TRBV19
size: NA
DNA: TGTGCCACTAGCGGTACGACCGGGGAGCTGTTTTTT
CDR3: CATSGTTGELFF

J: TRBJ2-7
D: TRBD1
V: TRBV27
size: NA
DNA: TGTGCCAGCAGCGAGACAGGGGACTCCTACGAGCAGTACTTC
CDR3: CASSETGDSYEQYF

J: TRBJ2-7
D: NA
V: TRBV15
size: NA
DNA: TGTGCCACCAGCAGAGATTACAGCGACTCCTACGAGCAGTACTTC
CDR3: CATSRDYSDSYEQYF

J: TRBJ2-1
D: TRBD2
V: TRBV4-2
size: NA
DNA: TGTGCCAGCAGCCACTGGGCTAGCGGGACCTACAATGAGCAGTTCTTC
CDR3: CASSHWASGTYNEQFF

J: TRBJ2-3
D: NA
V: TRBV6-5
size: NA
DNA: TGTGCCAGCAGTTCCACCGCGAGATGGGGCGAACCTAGCACAGATACGCAGTATTTT
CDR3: CASSSTARWGEPSTDTQYF

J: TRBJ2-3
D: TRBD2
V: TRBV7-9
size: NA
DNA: TGTGCCAGCAGCGACCTAGCGGGAGGGTCCACAGATACGCAGTATTTT
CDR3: CASSDLAGGSTDTQYF

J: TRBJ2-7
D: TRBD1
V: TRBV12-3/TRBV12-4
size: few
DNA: TGTGCCAGCAGTGACGACAGGGGACCCTACGAGCAGTACTTC
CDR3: CASSDDRGPYEQYF

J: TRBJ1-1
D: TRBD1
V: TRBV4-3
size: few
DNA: TGCGCCAGCAGCCAAGACTCGGACAGGGCGACTGAAGCTTTCTTT
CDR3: CASSQDSDRATEAFF

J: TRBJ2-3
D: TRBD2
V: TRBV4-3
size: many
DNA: TGCGCCAGCAGCCAAGATCTTCGGCTAGCGGGACCAGATACGCAGTATTTT
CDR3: CASSQDLRLAGPDTQYF

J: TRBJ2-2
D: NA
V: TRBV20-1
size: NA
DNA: TGCAGTGCTGGGAACCACTCTCGAACCATAGGGACCGGGGAGCTGTTTTTT
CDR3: CSAGNHSRTIGTGELFF

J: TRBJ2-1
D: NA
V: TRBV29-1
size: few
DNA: TGCAGCGTTGTAAACGCAGGGACAGGTTCGGCGCGGGAGGGGTTC
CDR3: CSVVNAGTGSAREGF

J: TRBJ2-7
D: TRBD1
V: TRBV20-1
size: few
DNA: TGCAGTGCTAGAGGACCGGGACAGGGAAGGTACGAGCAGTACTTC
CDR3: CSARGPGQGRYEQYF

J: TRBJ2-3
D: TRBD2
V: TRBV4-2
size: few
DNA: TGTGCCAGCAGCCAGGCCGAGGGACTAGCGCCCACAGATACGCAGTATTTT
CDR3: CASSQAEGLAPTDTQYF

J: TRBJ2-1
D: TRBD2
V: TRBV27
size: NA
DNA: TGTGCCAGCAGTTGGAGGAGCGGGATGGATGAGCAGTTCTTC
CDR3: CASSWRSGMDEQFF

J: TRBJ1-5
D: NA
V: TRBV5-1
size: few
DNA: TGCGCCAGCAGCCCCGGGACGGACAATCAGCCCCAGCATTTT
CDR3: CASSPGTDNQPQHF

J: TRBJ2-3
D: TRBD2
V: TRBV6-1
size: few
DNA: TGTGCCAGCAGTCAACAATGGACTAGCCAAACAGATACGCAGTATTTT
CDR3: CASSQQWTSQTDTQYF

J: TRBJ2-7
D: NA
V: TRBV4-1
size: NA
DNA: TGCGCCAGCAGCCAAGATAACGAGCAGTACTTC
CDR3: CASSQDNEQYF

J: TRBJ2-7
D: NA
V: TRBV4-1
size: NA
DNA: TGCGCCAGCAGCCAAGAAAGGGGACCGATCTCCTACGAGCAGTACTTC
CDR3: CASSQERGPISYEQYF

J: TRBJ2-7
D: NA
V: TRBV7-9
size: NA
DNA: TGTGCCAGCAGCTCGCCCGGGAGCGGATCCTACGAGCAGTACTTC
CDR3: CASSSPGSGSYEQYF

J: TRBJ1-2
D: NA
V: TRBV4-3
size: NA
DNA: TGCGCCAGCAGCCAAATCCTCCGGGCCCTCTATGGCTACACCTTC
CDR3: CASSQILRALYGYTF

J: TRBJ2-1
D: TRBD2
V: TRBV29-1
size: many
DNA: TGCAGCGTTCTTGCGGGAGGGCCCTATGAGCAGTTCTTC
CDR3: CSVLAGGPYEQFF